The sequence of this T cell receptor beta chain was determined in a study of early T cells in non-severe SARS-CoV-2 infection. Study information: Chains were unpaired, as sequencing was done on bulk RNA from unsorted whole blood.

This clonotype was observed at least ten times. No antigen is known for it. Study-level results: VDJdb matching favored anti-spike CD8 responses, missing private and CD4 specificities.

Researchers attached unique molecular identifiers to individual cDNA molecules. A single record per CDR3 protein comes from TCRdb applying MiXCR to the 5' RACE reads. This table holds fewer than 80,000 distinct CDR3 sequences, around 14% found once. Germline CDR1 and CDR2: LGHDT and YNNKEL (reference sequence). Trimming removed 1 base from V and 3 bases from J, with 12 bases in between. The CDR3 extends over 15 amino acids. The receptor was derived from an adult who was a healthcare worker with PCR-confirmed SARS-CoV-2 infection or an uninfected control (not recorded which). The chain couples TRBV3-1 to TRBJ1-1; D is possibly TRBD1 (5 bases). The specimen was whole blood. As DNA, the CDR3 is TGTGCCAGCAGCCAAGGGTCCAGGGCGGACACTGAAGCTTTCTTT. It is translated as CASSQGSRADTEAFF.